The rows below give T cell receptor beta chains drawn from one sample of a study of T-cell memory formation after mild COVID-19. TCRdb reanalysed the 5' RACE reads using MiXCR and keeps one entry per CDR3 protein. This table holds about 340,000 distinct CDR3 sequences, approximately 15% found once. The sample was PBMCs or a T cell subset sorted from them (not recorded which). Every receptor here comes from a man aged 18 to 30 who had mild COVID-19 (a few samples of this study predate the infection). Cell type and time point are not known. Both conserved end residues are part of each CDR3. D genes are given only for firm matches. Clone size is stated in some rows and not others, as once, few, many or a class when expanded.

>TRBV10-3|-|-|TRBJ1-5
TGTGACACCAGTGAGCAGGGTCAGCCCCAGCATTTT
CDTSEQGQPQHF
>TRBV20-1|-|TRBD2|TRBJ2-2
TGCAGTGCTAGAGTGGCGGGGGGCCCTCGGGCGGACACCGGGGAGCTGTTTTTT
CSARVAGGPRADTGELFF
>TRBV18|few|TRBD1|TRBJ1-1
TGTGCCAGCTCACCACCGGGGACAGTTGAAGCTTTCTTT
CASSPPGTVEAFF
>TRBV29-1|few|TRBD2|TRBJ2-1
TGCAGCGTCAGAGCGGGGGGGCTTATTAGCTCCTACAATGAGCAGTTCTTC
CSVRAGGLISSYNEQFF
>TRBV2|-|-|TRBJ1-5
TGTGCCAGCAGTGAAGAGGCAGGGAGGAATTATCAGCCCCAGCATTTT
CASSEEAGRNYQPQHF
>TRBV19|many|TRBD2|TRBJ2-1
TGTGCCAGTAGTATACCGGGACTAGGCCACAATGAGCAGTTCTTC
CASSIPGLGHNEQFF
>TRBV25-1|-|-|TRBJ1-2
TGTGCCAGCAGCCGAACAGGAGAGTGGGGTTGGTACACCTTC
CASSRTGEWGWYTF
>TRBV5-4|many|TRBD2|TRBJ2-5
TGTGCCAGCAGCGCCCCGGGACTAGGTCAAGAGACCCAGTACTTC
CASSAPGLGQETQYF
>TRBV7-3|few|TRBD2|TRBJ2-2
TGTGCCAGCAGGACTTCTAGCGGGGCGAACACCGGGGAGCTGTTTTTT
CASRTSSGANTGELFF
>TRBV5-1|-|-|TRBJ2-7
TGCGCCAGCAGACCCCACCCCTGGACAGGGAGGGGGTACGAGCAGTACTTC
CASRPHPWTGRGYEQYF
>TRBV20-1|few|-|TRBJ1-2
TGCAGTGCTGGAGCGACAGGATTATATGGCTACACCTTC
CSAGATGLYGYTF
>TRBV23-1|few|-|TRBJ2-1
TGCGCCAGCAGTCAACCTTACAGGGGAGGGAATGAGCAGTTCTTC
CASSQPYRGGNEQFF
>TRBV5-6|-|TRBD1|TRBJ2-5
TGTGCCAGCAGCTGGGACAGGTTAGAGACCCAGTACTTC
CASSWDRLETQYF
>TRBV7-8|few|-|TRBJ1-1
TGTGCCAGCAGCTGGGCAGGCCGTGAAGCTTTCTTT
CASSWAGREAFF
>TRBV12-3/TRBV12-4|-|TRBD1|TRBJ2-2
TGTGCCAGCAGTGGCCCGAACAGGGGCACCGGGGAGCTGTTTTTT
CASSGPNRGTGELFF
>TRBV19|-|-|TRBJ1-5
TGTGCCAGTAGTACCGTCTACAATCAGCCCCAGCATTTT
CASSTVYNQPQHF
>TRBV6-6|few|-|TRBJ1-4
TGTGCCAGCAGTTACGGGGCAACTAATGAAAAACTGTTTTTT
CASSYGATNEKLFF
>TRBV7-6|-|TRBD2|TRBJ2-5
TGTGCCAGCAGCTTAGTGCATAGCGGGGCAGAGACCCAGTACTTC
CASSLVHSGAETQYF
>TRBV5-6|few|-|TRBJ1-1
TGTGCCAGCAGCTTTTCAAGCTTAGGGGTGAACACTGAAGCTTTCTTT
CASSFSSLGVNTEAFF
>TRBV9|-|-|TRBJ1-2
TGTGCCAGCAGCGTAGGGGGCCCCGCGGGGGACTATGGCTACACCTTC
CASSVGGPAGDYGYTF
>TRBV3-1|few|-|TRBJ2-6
TGTGCCAGCACCGGAACCGGGGCCAACGTCCTGACTTTC
CASTGTGANVLTF
>TRBV12-3/TRBV12-4|few|-|TRBJ2-2
TGTGCCAGCAGTTTACGTGTTCGGACCGGGGAGCTGTTTTTT
CASSLRVRTGELFF
>TRBV6-6|many|-|TRBJ1-2
TGTGCCAGCAGTTACGGGCAGGAAGCTAACTATGGCTACACCTTC
CASSYGQEANYGYTF
>TRBV7-9|many|TRBD2|TRBJ2-7
TGTGCCAGCAGCTTAGGGACTAGCGTTTTCCACGAGCAGTACTTC
CASSLGTSVFHEQYF
>TRBV10-3|few|-|TRBJ2-3
TGTGCCATCAGTGAGTCCGCGCGGGGATTCACAGATACGCAGTATTTT
CAISESARGFTDTQYF
>TRBV19|-|-|TRBJ1-2
TGTGCCAGTGGCGGGGGCCGCTATGGCTACACCTTC
CASGGGRYGYTF
>TRBV7-3|-|-|TRBJ2-3
TGTGCCAGCAGCCCAGGGGCGGGGAATACAGATACGCAGTATTTT
CASSPGAGNTDTQYF
>TRBV7-2|-|-|TRBJ1-2
TGTGCCAGCAGCTACCAGACCCCTAACTATGGCTACACCTTC
CASSYQTPNYGYTF
>TRBV28|-|-|TRBJ2-5
TGTGCCAGCAGTGGGGGCGACGTTCCAGAGACCCAGTACTTC
CASSGGDVPETQYF
>TRBV5-1|few|-|TRBJ2-5
TGCGCCAGCAGCATACGGGACAACCAAGAGACCCAGTACTTC
CASSIRDNQETQYF
>TRBV6-2/TRBV6-3|few|-|TRBJ2-1
TGTGCCAGCAGTGGGGACATGTACGAGCAGTTCTTC
CASSGDMYEQFF
>TRBV12-3/TRBV12-4|few|-|TRBJ1-5
TGTGCCAGCAGTTCGGGCCCGGGGTATAGCAATCAGCCCCAGCATTTT
CASSSGPGYSNQPQHF
>TRBV9|many|-|TRBJ1-2
TGTGCCAGCAGTCCGGCAAGCTATGGCTACACCTTC
CASSPASYGYTF
>TRBV28|-|TRBD2|TRBJ2-5
TGTGCCAGCAGCTTAGCGGGGGTGCAATACCAAGAGACCCAGTACTTC
CASSLAGVQYQETQYF
>TRBV3-1|-|TRBD1|TRBJ2-7
TGTGCCAGCAGCCTACCGGGACAGGGCCGCTACGAGCAGTACTTC
CASSLPGQGRYEQYF
>TRBV7-9|-|TRBD1|TRBJ2-5
TGTGCCAGCAGCACGACAGGGGTGGCGCGGGAGACCCAGTACTTC
CASSTTGVARETQYF
>TRBV6-5|few|-|TRBJ2-3
TGTGCCAGCAGTGATACCTCCCGGGCCCTAGGCACAGATACGCAGTATTTT
CASSDTSRALGTDTQYF
>TRBV7-8|-|-|TRBJ2-2
TGTGCCAGCAGCCTGGGACTCTACACCGGGGAGCTGTTTTTT
CASSLGLYTGELFF
>TRBV27|few|TRBD1|TRBJ1-2
TGTGCCAGCAGCCGCGGACAGGGGAGTAGAGGCTACACCTTC
CASSRGQGSRGYTF
>TRBV19|-|TRBD2|TRBJ2-5
TGTGCCAGTAGTATCCCCTGGGGAGCGGGGGTTCAAGAGACCCAGTACTTC
CASSIPWGAGVQETQYF
>TRBV9|few|-|TRBJ2-2
TGTGCCAGCAGCTTCCTTAGGGAGACCGGGGAGCTGTTTTTT
CASSFLRETGELFF
>TRBV4-2|-|TRBD1|TRBJ2-5
TGTGCCAGCAGCCCCAGGGGGCGGTCTTTGGAGACCCAGTACTTC
CASSPRGRSLETQYF
>TRBV12-3/TRBV12-4|few|-|TRBJ2-1
TGTGCCAGCAGCCGCAAAAATGAGCAGTTCTTC
CASSRKNEQFF
>TRBV7-2|-|-|TRBJ1-5
TGTGCCAGCAGCGTCAGGGGAGTCGAGCAGCCCCAGCATTTT
CASSVRGVEQPQHF
>TRBV7-2|many|-|TRBJ2-5
TGTGCCAGCAGCTTAGTCCAGGCAGGGAAGGAGACCCAGTACTTC
CASSLVQAGKETQYF
>TRBV14|few|TRBD2|TRBJ2-3
TGTGCCAGCAGCCGCGGACTAGCAGCAGATACGCAGTATTTT
CASSRGLAADTQYF
>TRBV4-1|few|TRBD2|TRBJ2-1
TGCGCCAGCAGGCAAGGCCTAGCGGGGTCCAATGAGCAGTTCTTC
CASRQGLAGSNEQFF
>TRBV5-6|-|TRBD1|TRBJ2-2
TGTGCCAGCAGCTTGCCCGGGACAGGGCTTGACACCGGGGAGCTGTTTTTT
CASSLPGTGLDTGELFF
>TRBV6-5|-|-|TRBJ1-2
TGTGCCAGCAAGCCGACAATAAACTATGGCTACACCTTC
CASKPTINYGYTF
>TRBV12-3/TRBV12-4|few|TRBD2|TRBJ2-3
TGTGCCAGCAATCCAGGCTGGCTAGCGGGGGGTCGGGATACGCAGTATTTT
CASNPGWLAGGRDTQYF
>TRBV10-3|many|TRBD1|TRBJ2-7
TGTGCCATCAGTGACAAGGGACAGGTTTCGAACGAGCAGTACTTC
CAISDKGQVSNEQYF
>TRBV20-1|-|TRBD1|TRBJ2-3
TGCAGTGCTAGTAGACAGGGATTAGATACGCAGTATTTT
CSASRQGLDTQYF
>TRBV6-6|-|TRBD1|TRBJ1-2
TGTGCCAGCAAGGCGGGACAGGGGAACTATGGCTACACCTTC
CASKAGQGNYGYTF
>TRBV9|-|TRBD2|TRBJ2-2
TGTGCCAGCAGCGAGGGACTAGCGGGCACGACCGGGGAGCTGTTTTTT
CASSEGLAGTTGELFF
>TRBV20-1|many|TRBD1|TRBJ1-5
TGCAGTGCCGGACAGGGGAGCCAGCCCCAGCATTTT
CSAGQGSQPQHF
>TRBV6-5|few|TRBD1|TRBJ1-5
TGTGCCAGCAGGGTCACAGGGGCGGGCTATAGCAATCAGCCCCAGCATTTT
CASRVTGAGYSNQPQHF
>TRBV9|-|-|TRBJ2-1
TGTGCCAGCAGCGTGGCGAGAAATGAGCAGTTCTTC
CASSVARNEQFF
>TRBV5-1|-|-|TRBJ2-3
TGCGCCAGCAGCATACAGACGGAGGATACGCAGTATTTT
CASSIQTEDTQYF